This T cell receptor beta chain was recorded in a study of cytomegalovirus exposure and HLA in healthy donors. Overall study: In a later analysis, it was reported that the roughly 130 validation repertoires had been produced on the same platform as the 500 to 850 repertoires belonging to the first cohort. Whole-study results and caveats: Overall, approximately 150 TCR beta chains were annotated as cytomegalovirus-associated. Subsequent analysis revealed that first-cohort TCR clusters tended to co-occur in the 110 or so validation repertoires. Per published reports, the classifier diagnosed cytomegalovirus status with high specificity and sensitivity.

Assay: immunoSEQ multiplex PCR; the TCRdb copy retains only in-frame clones and omits some. Of over 200,000 clones in the sample, nearly 90% were seen once. The germline CDR1 and CDR2 sequences are SGHAT and FQDESV (reference sequence). This CDR3 spans 14 amino acids. The germline V and J ends were trimmed by 2 bases and 7 bases, with 11 bases remaining between them. For this clone: Its specificity is not known.

Sequencing input: PBMCs. The chain links TRBV11-1 to TRBJ2-2; D is perhaps TRBD2 (5 bases). This TCR was recovered from a woman younger than 35 in good health and CMV-seronegative. The CDR3 is CASSLMAGRGELFF. CDR3 coding DNA: TGTGCCAGCAGCTTAATGGCGGGCCGCGGGGAGCTGTTTTTT.